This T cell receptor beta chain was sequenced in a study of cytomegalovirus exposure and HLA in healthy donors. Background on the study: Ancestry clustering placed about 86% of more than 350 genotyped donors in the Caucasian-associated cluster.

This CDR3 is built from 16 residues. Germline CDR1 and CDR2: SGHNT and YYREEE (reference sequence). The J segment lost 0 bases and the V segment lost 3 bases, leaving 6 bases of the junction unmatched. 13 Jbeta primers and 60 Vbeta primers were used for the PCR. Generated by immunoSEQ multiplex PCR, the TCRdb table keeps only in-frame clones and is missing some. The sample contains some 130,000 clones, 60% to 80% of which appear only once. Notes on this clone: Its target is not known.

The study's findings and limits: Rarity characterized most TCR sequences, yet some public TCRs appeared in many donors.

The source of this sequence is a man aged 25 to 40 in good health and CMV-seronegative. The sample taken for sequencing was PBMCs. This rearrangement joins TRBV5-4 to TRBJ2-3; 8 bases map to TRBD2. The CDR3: CASSSTLAASTDTQYF. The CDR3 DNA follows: TGTGCCAGCAGCTCGACACTAGCGGCTAGCACAGATACGCAGTATTTT.